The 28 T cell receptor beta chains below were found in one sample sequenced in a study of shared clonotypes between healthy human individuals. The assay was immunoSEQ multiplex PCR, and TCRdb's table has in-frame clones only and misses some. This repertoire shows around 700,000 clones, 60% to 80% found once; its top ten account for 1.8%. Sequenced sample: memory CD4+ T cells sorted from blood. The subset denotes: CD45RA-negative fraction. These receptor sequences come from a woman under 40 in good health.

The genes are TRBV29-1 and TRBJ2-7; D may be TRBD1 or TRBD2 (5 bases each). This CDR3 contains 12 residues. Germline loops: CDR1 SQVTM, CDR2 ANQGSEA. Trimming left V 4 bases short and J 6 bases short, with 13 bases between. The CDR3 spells CSVVFLGREQYF. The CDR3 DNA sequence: TGCAGCGTTGTTTTCTTGGGACGCGAGCAGTACTTC.

The CDR3 DNA sequence: TGTGCCAGCAGTCCCGATTTTAATCAGCCCCAGCATTTT. Its protein product is CASSPDFNQPQHF. J is TRBJ1-5 and V is TRBV6-1; D is uncertain. Trimming stripped 5 bases from V and 4 bases from J, with 9 bases between. The CDR3 loop spans 13 amino acids. In germline, CDR1 is MNHNS, CDR2 SASEGT.

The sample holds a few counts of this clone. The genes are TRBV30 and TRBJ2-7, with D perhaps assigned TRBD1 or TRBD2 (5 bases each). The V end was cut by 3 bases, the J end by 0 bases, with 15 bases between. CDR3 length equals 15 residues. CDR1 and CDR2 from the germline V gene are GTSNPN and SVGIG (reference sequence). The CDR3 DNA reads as TGTGCCTGGAGGGGACGGGGCAGCGTCTCCTACGAGCAGTACTTC. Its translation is CAWRGRGSVSYEQYF. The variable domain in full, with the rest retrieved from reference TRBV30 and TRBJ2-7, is SQTIHQWPATLVQPVGSPLSLECTVEGTSNPNLYWYRQAAGRGLQLLFYSVGIGQISSEVPQNLSASRPQDRQFILSSKKLLLSDSGFYLCAWRGRGSVSYEQYFGPGTRLTVT.

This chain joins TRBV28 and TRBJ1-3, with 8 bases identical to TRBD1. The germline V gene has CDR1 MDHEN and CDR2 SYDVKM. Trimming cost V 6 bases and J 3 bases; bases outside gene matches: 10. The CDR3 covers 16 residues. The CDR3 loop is CASSSAPGTGGNTIYF. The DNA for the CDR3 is TGTGCCAGCAGCTCAGCCCCCGGGACAGGTGGAAACACCATATATTTT.

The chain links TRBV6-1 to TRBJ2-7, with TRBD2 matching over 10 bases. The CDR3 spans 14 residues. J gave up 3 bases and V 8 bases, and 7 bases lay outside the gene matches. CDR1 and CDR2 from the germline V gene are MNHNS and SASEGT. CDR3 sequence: CASLSGRAFYEQYF. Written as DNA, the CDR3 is TGTGCCAGCTTAAGCGGGAGGGCCTTCTACGAGCAGTACTTC.

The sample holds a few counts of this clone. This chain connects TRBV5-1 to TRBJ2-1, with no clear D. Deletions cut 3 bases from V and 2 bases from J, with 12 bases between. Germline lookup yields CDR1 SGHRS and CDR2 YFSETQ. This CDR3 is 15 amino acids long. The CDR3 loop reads CASSSDNFAYNEQFF. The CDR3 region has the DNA TGCGCCAGCAGCTCCGATAATTTCGCCTACAATGAGCAGTTCTTC.

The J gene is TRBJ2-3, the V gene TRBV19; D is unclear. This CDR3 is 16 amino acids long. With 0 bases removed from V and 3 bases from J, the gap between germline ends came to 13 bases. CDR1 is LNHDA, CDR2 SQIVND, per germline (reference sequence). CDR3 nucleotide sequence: TGTGCCAGTAGTATAGAAGGGATGCCTTGGACAGATACGCAGTATTTT. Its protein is CASSIEGMPWTDTQYF. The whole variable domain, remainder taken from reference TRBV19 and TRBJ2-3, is DGGITQSPKYLFRKEGQNVTLSCEQNLNHDAMYWYRQDPGQGLRLIYYSQIVNDFQKGDIAEGYSVSREKKESFPLTVTSAQKNPTAFYLCASSIEGMPWTDTQYFGPGTRLTVL.

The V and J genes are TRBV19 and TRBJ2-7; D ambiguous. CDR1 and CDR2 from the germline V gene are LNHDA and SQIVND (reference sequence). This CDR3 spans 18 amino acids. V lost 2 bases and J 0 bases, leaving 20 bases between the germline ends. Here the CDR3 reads CASSIQSYKIGSSYEQYF. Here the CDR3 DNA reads TGTGCCAGTAGTATACAGTCATACAAGATAGGGTCCTCCTACGAGCAGTACTTC.

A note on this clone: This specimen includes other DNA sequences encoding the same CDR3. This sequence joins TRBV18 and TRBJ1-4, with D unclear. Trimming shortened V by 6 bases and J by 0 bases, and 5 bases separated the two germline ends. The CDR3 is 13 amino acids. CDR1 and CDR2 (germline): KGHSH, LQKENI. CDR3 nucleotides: TGTGCCAGCTCGCCTGCAACTAATGAAAAACTGTTTTTT. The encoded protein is CASSPATNEKLFF. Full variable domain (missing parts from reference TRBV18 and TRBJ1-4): NAGVMQNPRHLVRRRGQEARLRCSPMKGHSHVYWYRQLPEEGLKFMVYLQKENIIDESGMPKERFSAEFPKEGPSILRIQQVVRGDSAAYFCASSPATNEKLFFGSGTQLSVL.

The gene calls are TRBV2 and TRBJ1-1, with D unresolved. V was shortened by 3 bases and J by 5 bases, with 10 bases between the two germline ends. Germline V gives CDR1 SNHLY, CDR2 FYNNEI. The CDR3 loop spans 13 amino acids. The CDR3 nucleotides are TGTGCCAGCAGTGATCAGGAAAGTACTGAAGCTTTCTTT. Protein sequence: CASSDQESTEAFF.

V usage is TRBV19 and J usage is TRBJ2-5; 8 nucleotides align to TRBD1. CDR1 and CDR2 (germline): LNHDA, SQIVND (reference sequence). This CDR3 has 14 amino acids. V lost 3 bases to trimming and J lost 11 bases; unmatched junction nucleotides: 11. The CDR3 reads CASSIRQGSRWQYF. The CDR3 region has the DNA TGTGCCAGTAGTATCAGACAGGGGAGTCGCTGGCAGTACTTC.

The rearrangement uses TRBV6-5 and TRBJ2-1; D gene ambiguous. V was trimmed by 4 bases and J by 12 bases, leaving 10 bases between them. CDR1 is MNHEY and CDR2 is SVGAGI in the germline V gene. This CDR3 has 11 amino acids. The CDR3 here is CASSSDKVQFF. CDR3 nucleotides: TGTGCCAGCAGTTCAGATAAGGTGCAGTTCTTC.

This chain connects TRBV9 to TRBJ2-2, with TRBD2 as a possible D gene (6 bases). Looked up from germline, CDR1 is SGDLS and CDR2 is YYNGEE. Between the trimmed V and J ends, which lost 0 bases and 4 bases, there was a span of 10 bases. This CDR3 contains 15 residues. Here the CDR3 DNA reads TGTGCCAGCAGCGTAGACGGGAGTAGCACCGGGGAGCTGTTTTTT. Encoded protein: CASSVDGSSTGELFF. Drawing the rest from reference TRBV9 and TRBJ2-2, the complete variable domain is DSGVTQTPKHLITATGQRVTLRCSPRSGDLSVYWYQQSLDQGLQFLIQYYNGEERAKGNILERFSAQQFPDLHSELNLSSLELGDSALYFCASSVDGSSTGELFFGEGSRLTVL.

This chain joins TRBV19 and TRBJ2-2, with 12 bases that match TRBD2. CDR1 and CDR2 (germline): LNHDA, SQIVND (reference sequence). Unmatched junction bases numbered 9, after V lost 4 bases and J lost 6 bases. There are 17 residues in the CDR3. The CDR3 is CASSNHLAGGVAGELFF. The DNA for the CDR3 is TGTGCCAGTAGTAATCACCTAGCGGGAGGGGTAGCCGGGGAGCTGTTTTTT.

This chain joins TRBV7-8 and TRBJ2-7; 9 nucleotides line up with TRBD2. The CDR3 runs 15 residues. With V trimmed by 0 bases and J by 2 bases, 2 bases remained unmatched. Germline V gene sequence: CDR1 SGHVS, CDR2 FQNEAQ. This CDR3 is CASSLASGSTYEQYF. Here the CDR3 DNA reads TGTGCCAGCAGCTTAGCTAGCGGGAGTACCTACGAGCAGTACTTC.

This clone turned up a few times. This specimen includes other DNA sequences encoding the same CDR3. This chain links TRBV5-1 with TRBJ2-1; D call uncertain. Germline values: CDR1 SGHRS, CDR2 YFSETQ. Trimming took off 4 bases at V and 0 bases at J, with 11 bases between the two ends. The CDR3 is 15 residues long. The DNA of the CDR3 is TGCGCCAGCAGCCGCAGCAGTGGCTCCTACAATGAGCAGTTCTTC. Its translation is CASSRSSGSYNEQFF.

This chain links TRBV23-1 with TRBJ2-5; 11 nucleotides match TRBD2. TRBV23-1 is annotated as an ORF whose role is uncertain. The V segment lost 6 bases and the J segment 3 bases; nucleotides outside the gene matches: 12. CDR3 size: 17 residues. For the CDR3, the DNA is TGCGCCAGCAGCCAAAATAAAGGGACTAGCGGAAAAGAGACCCAGTACTTC. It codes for CASSQNKGTSGKETQYF.

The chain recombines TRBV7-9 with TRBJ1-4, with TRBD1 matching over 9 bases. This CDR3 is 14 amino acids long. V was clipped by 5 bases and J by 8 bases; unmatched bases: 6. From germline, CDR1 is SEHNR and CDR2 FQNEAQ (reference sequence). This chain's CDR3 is CASSLTGGGEKLFF. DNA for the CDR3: TGTGCCAGCAGCCTCACAGGGGGCGGCGAAAAACTGTTTTTT.

CDR3 DNA: TGTGCCAGCAGCGCAGGCGGGCCCCTGTCTAGCGGAGGTATGTTCTTC. Translation gives CASSAGGPLSSGGMFF. The chain recombines TRBV11-3 with TRBJ2-1; 7 bases agree with TRBD2. The CDR3 consists of 16 residues. Per germline, CDR1 SGHNT and CDR2 YENEEA. Germline trimming cut 5 bases from V and 15 bases from J; bases unmatched to any gene: 22.

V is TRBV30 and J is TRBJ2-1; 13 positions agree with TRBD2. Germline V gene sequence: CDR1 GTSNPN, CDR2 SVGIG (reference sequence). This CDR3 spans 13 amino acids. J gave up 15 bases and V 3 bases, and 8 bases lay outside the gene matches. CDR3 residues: CAWRPGLAGSLFF. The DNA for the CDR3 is TGTGCCTGGAGGCCGGGACTAGCGGGATCTCTGTTCTTC. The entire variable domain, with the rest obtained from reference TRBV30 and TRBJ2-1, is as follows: SQTIHQWPATLVQPVGSPLSLECTVEGTSNPNLYWYRQAAGRGLQLLFYSVGIGQISSEVPQNLSASRPQDRQFILSSKKLLLSDSGFYLCAWRPGLAGSLFFGPGTRLTVL.

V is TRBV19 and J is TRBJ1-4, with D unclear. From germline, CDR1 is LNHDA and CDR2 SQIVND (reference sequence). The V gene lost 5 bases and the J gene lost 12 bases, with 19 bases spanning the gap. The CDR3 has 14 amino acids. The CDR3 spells CASSSGRSLDELFF. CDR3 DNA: TGTGCCAGTAGTTCCGGGCGGAGCCTTGATGAACTGTTTTTT.

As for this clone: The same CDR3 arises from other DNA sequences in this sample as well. The CDR3 nucleotides are TGTGCCAGCAGCCTTGCAACTAATGAAAAACTGTTTTTT. It is translated as CASSLATNEKLFF. The rearrangement links TRBV28 to TRBJ1-4, with D unresolved. Germline V gives CDR1 MDHEN, CDR2 SYDVKM. V lost 6 bases to trimming and J lost 0 bases, with 5 bases between them. The CDR3 length is 13 residues.

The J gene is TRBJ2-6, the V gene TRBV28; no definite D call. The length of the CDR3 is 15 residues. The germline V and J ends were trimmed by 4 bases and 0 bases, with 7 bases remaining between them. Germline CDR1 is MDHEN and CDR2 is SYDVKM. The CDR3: CASSYQGSGANVLTF. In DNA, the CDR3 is TGTGCCAGCAGTTATCAAGGCTCTGGGGCCAACGTCCTGACTTTC.

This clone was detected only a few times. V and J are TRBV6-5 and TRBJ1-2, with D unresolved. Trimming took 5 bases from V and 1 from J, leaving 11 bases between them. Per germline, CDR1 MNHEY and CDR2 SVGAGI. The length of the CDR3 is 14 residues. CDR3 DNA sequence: TGTGCCAGCAGTGATCTGGCCCTTAACTATGGCTACACCTTC. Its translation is CASSDLALNYGYTF.

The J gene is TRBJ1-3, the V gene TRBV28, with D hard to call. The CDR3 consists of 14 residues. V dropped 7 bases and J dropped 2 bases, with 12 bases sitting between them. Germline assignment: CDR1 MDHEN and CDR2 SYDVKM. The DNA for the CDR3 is TGTGCCAGCAAACTCGACACGGCTGGAAACACCATATATTTT. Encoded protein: CASKLDTAGNTIYF.

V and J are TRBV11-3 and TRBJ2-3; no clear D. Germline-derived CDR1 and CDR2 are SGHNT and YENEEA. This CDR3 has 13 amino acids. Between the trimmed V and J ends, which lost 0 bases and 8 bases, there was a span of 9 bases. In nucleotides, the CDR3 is TGTGCCAGCAGCTTAGACGTTTCCGGTACGCAGTATTTT. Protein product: CASSLDVSGTQYF.

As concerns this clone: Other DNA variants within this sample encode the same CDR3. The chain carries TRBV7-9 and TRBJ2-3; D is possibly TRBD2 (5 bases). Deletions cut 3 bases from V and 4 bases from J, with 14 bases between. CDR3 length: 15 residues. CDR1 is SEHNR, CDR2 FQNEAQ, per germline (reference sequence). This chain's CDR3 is CASSLGAGGSDTQYF. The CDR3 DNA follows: TGTGCCAGCAGCTTGGGAGCCGGAGGTTCAGATACGCAGTATTTT.

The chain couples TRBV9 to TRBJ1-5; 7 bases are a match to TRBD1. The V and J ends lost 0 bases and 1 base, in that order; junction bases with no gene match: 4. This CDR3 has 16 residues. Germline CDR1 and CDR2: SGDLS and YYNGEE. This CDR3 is CASSVVGRGSNQPQHF. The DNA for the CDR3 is TGTGCCAGCAGCGTAGTTGGCAGGGGGAGCAATCAGCCCCAGCATTTT.